This T cell receptor (beta chain) was obtained from a study of OX40 agonist ivuxolimab in advanced cancers. Overall study: Cohort: more than 75% men, mean age approximately 66, aged roughly 20 to 79. Study outcomes and limitations: Relative to CD4+ cells, CD8+ T cells on average had more expanded clones. There was clonal expansion of CD4+ and CD8+ blood T cells by week 6 at 0.1 to 3.0 mg/kg.

Comments on this clone: What it recognizes is unknown.

Autoimmune disease history or systemic immunosuppression led to patient exclusion. Generated by immunoSEQ multiplex PCR, the TCRdb table keeps only in-frame clones and is missing some. The top ten clones hold roughly 1% of a sample with 50,000 to 65,000 clones, about four fifths of them seen once. Germline loops: CDR1 SGHAT, CDR2 FQDESV (reference sequence). The CDR3 sequence is 17 residues long. V lost 3 bases, J lost 1 base, and 7 bases stayed unmatched. The sequence was obtained from an adult with an advanced solid tumor such as melanoma, head and neck, liver or kidney cancer. The chain is built from TRBV11-1 and TRBJ2-2; 8 bases are shared with TRBD1. The material sequenced was CD4+ or CD8+ T cells sorted from blood, taken in a trial of the OX40 agonist ivuxolimab. The CDR3 DNA reads as TGTGCCAGCAGCTTGGGACAGGTTCCCGTGAACACCGGGGAGCTGTTTTTT. The encoded protein is CASSLGQVPVNTGELFF.